One and the same sample provided the 23 T cell receptor beta chains below, sequenced in a study of shared clonotypes between healthy human individuals. Naive CD8 cells lacked CD45RO, underwent positive selection for CCR7 and left out terminally differentiated effector memory CD45RA+ cells. Measured with immunoSEQ multiplex PCR; TCRdb has only the in-frame clones, and not every one. The top ten hold 1% to 1.3% of the sample, which has about 2 million clones, less than 95% seen once. Sequencing used naive CD8+ T cells sorted from blood. These TCRs come from a young man in good health.

V usage is TRBV2 and J usage is TRBJ2-1; the D gene is possibly TRBD2 (6 bases). The germline V gene encodes CDR1 SNHLY and CDR2 FYNNEI. Trimming removed 5 bases from V and 9 bases from J, with 14 bases in between. The CDR3 totals 13 residues. The chain's CDR3 is CASSLAPGGEQFF. CDR3 DNA: TGTGCCAGCAGTCTAGCGCCCGGGGGTGAGCAGTTCTTC.

The J gene is TRBJ2-3, the V gene TRBV11-2, with TRBD2 matching over 12 bases. J gave up 2 bases and V 5 bases, and 5 bases lay outside the gene matches. Germline V lookup: CDR1 SGHAT, CDR2 FQNNGV. CDR3 length: 16 amino acids. The CDR3 DNA follows: TGTGCCAGCAGCCCAGGACTAGCGGGGTACACAGATACGCAGTATTTT. Amino acid sequence: CASSPGLAGYTDTQYF.

This rearrangement joins TRBV19 to TRBJ2-1, with a weak D call TRBD2 (7 bases). Per the germline V gene, CDR1 is LNHDA and CDR2 is SQIVND (reference sequence). The length of the CDR3 is 14 residues. V lost 8 bases to trimming and J lost 4 bases, with 15 bases between them. CDR3 DNA: TGTGCCAGTTCCAGGGGAGGGTCTTACAATGAGCAGTTCTTC. It is translated as CASSRGGSYNEQFF.

The gene calls are TRBV28 and TRBJ2-1; unclear D gene. Germline V CDR1 and CDR2: MDHEN, SYDVKM. The CDR3 sequence is 16 residues long. Trimming took off 2 bases at V and 0 bases at J, with 11 bases between the two ends. CDR3 loop: CASSLEETSSYNEQFF. The CDR3 coding sequence is TGTGCCAGCAGTTTAGAGGAGACGTCCTCCTACAATGAGCAGTTCTTC.

This clone was observed a few times. V and J are TRBV5-1 and TRBJ2-1; TRBD1 matches 8 bases. The CDR3 is 15 amino acids. The germline V gene encodes CDR1 SGHRS and CDR2 YFSETQ. The V gene end was trimmed by 7 bases and the J gene end by 7 bases; junction bases not matched to a gene: 13. This CDR3 is CASQDRTGTLNEQFF. CDR3 coding DNA: TGCGCCAGCCAAGATAGGACAGGGACCCTAAATGAGCAGTTCTTC.

V usage is TRBV11-3 and J usage is TRBJ1-5; possible D gene TRBD1, 5 bases. CDR3 length equals 14 residues. Germline V gives CDR1 SGHNT, CDR2 YENEEA. Trimming shortened V by 7 bases and J by 4 bases, and 14 bases separated the two germline ends. CDR3 amino acids: CASNPGLKNQPQHF. In DNA, the CDR3 is TGTGCCAGCAACCCGGGACTTAAAAATCAGCCCCAGCATTTT. The full variable domain, completed using reference TRBV11-3 and TRBJ1-5, is EAGVVQSPRYKIIEKKQPVAFWCNPISGHNTLYWYLQNLGQGPELLIRYENEEAVDDSQLPKDRFSAERLKGVDSTLKIQPAELGDSAVYLCASNPGLKNQPQHFGDGTRLSIL.

This chain connects TRBV11-2 to TRBJ2-1, with D possibly being TRBD2 (6 bases). Germline-derived CDR1 and CDR2 are SGHAT and FQNNGV. The CDR3 length is 16 residues. V gave up 5 bases and J gave up 2 bases, with 16 bases separating them. The DNA of the CDR3 is TGTGCCAGCAGCCCCGTTCAGGGACTCCCCTACAATGAGCAGTTCTTC. Translation gives CASSPVQGLPYNEQFF.

The chain combines TRBV30 with TRBJ2-2; the D gene is possibly TRBD1 (5 bases). V was shortened by 6 bases and J by 5 bases, with 7 bases between the two germline ends. CDR1 is GTSNPN and CDR2 is SVGIG in the germline V gene (reference sequence). The CDR3 covers 11 residues. CDR3 sequence reads: CACRGTGELFF. CDR3 sequence (DNA): TGTGCCTGTAGGGGAACCGGGGAGCTGTTTTTT.

The gene calls are TRBV2 and TRBJ1-1; no definite D call. This CDR3 region has 12 residues. The ends were cut back, 8 bases at V and 11 bases at J, with 18 bases in the middle. Per germline, CDR1 SNHLY and CDR2 FYNNEI. The CDR3 region has the DNA TGTGCCAGCGGTCCGAGTGTGAAAGGGGCTTTCTTT. Translating gives CASGPSVKGAFF.

A single count supports this clone. V is TRBV10-3 and J is TRBJ2-7; 9 bases map to TRBD2. Trimming took 0 bases from V and 0 from J; bases not matched to a gene: 6. This CDR3 contains 17 residues. Germline V gene lookup returns CDR1 ENHRY and CDR2 SYGVKD. CDR3 nucleotides: TGTGCCATCAGTGAGTCGACTAGCGGACGTCTCTCCTACGAGCAGTACTTC. Residues: CAISESTSGRLSYEQYF.

The V and J genes are TRBV28 and TRBJ2-3; the D is unclear. Germline V CDR1 and CDR2: MDHEN, SYDVKM. V was clipped by 2 bases and J by 0 bases, with 9 bases between them. The CDR3 is made up of 15 amino acids. CDR3 protein: CASSLELGSTDTQYF. CDR3 DNA sequence: TGTGCCAGCAGTTTAGAGCTAGGGAGCACAGATACGCAGTATTTT.

This clone has a single count. This sequence joins TRBV7-9 and TRBJ2-3; TRBD1 is a possible D gene (5 bases). Germline lookup yields CDR1 SEHNR and CDR2 FQNEAQ (reference sequence). This CDR3 comprises 14 residues. Trimming took 1 base from V and 4 from J, leaving 9 bases between them. The CDR3 DNA reads as TGTGCCAGCAGCTTAGATGGGGCCCCAGATACGCAGTATTTT. It translates to CASSLDGAPDTQYF.

The chain links TRBV28 to TRBJ1-5; 10 bases agree with TRBD1. J was trimmed by 0 bases and V by 2 bases; bases with no gene match: 4. Germline V CDR1 and CDR2: MDHEN, SYDVKM. This CDR3 has 17 residues. The CDR3 region is CASSLGDRGFSNQPQHF. For the CDR3, the DNA is TGTGCCAGCAGTTTAGGGGACAGGGGATTTAGCAATCAGCCCCAGCATTTT.

Concerning this clone: This same CDR3 is encoded by further DNA sequences in the sample. This chain uses TRBV27 with TRBJ2-7; perhaps TRBD2 as D (6 bases). The CDR3 covers 14 residues. V was trimmed by 3 bases and J by 0 bases, leaving 9 bases between them. CDR1 is MNHEY, CDR2 SMNVEV, per germline (reference sequence). The CDR3 DNA sequence: TGTGCCAGCAGTTTTGGGGGGACCTCCTACGAGCAGTACTTC. Its translation is CASSFGGTSYEQYF.

V usage is TRBV10-1 and J usage is TRBJ2-7; tentative D call: TRBD2 (6 bases). The germline V gene encodes CDR1 WNHNN and CDR2 SYGVQD (reference sequence). V shed 8 bases and J shed 5 bases, with 19 bases lying between them. The CDR3 spans 14 residues. In DNA, the CDR3 is TGCGCCAGCTCCCGGGACTCCTGGGGCAACGAGCAGTACTTC. This sequence encodes CASSRDSWGNEQYF.

The V and J genes are TRBV28 and TRBJ2-3; D is unresolved. CDR1 and CDR2 (germline): MDHEN, SYDVKM. The length of the CDR3 is 12 residues. Trimming pared 4 bases from V and 14 bases from J, leaving 16 bases between. The CDR3 DNA reads TGTGCCAGCAGTTCAGACACCCTAGATCCGTATTTT. The encoded protein is CASSSDTLDPYF.

The chain employs TRBV5-4 and TRBJ1-2; TRBD1 aligns across 9 bases. The CDR3 has 14 amino acids. CDR1 is SGHNT and CDR2 is YYREEE in the germline V gene (reference sequence). Trimming at V came to 2 bases and at J to 7 bases, leaving 6 bases not matched to a gene. CDR3 bases: TGTGCCAGCAGCTTCGGGGGACAGGGACGTGGCTACACCTTC. Amino acid sequence: CASSFGGQGRGYTF. The full variable domain, in which reference TRBV5-4 and TRBJ1-2 provide the parts outside the CDR3, is ETGVTQSPTHLIKTRGQQVTLRCSSQSGHNTVSWYQQALGQGPQFIFQYYREEENGRGNFPPRFSGLQFPNYSSELNVNALELDDSALYLCASSFGGQGRGYTFGSGTRLTVV.

The chain employs TRBV15 and TRBJ2-2; 8 positions agree with TRBD1. From germline, CDR1 is LNHNV and CDR2 YYDKDF (reference sequence). Trimming at V came to 2 bases and at J to 4 bases, leaving 3 bases not matched to a gene. The CDR3 length is 15 residues. CDR3 nucleotide sequence: TGTGCCACCAGCAGACAGGGGGCCGGCACCGGGGAGCTGTTTTTT. Translating gives CATSRQGAGTGELFF.

In nucleotides, the CDR3 is TGTGCCAGGACCCAGCGGGGGAATAGAGGCCAGCCCCAGCATTTT. Its translation is CARTQRGNRGQPQHF. The chain uses TRBV5-3 and TRBJ1-5; TRBD1 might be the D (5 bases). TRBV5-3 falls under the ORF class, with uncertain function. The CDR3 is made up of 15 amino acids. Trimming pared 8 bases from V and 7 bases from J, leaving 22 bases between.

The V call is TRBV5-4, the J call TRBJ2-7; TRBD1 is a possible D gene (6 bases). The CDR3 has 15 amino acids. The germline V and J ends were trimmed by 2 bases and 0 bases, with 12 bases remaining between them. From germline, CDR1 is SGHNT and CDR2 YYREEE (reference sequence). CDR3 in amino acids: CASSFDRSSSYEQYF. The CDR3 nucleotides read TGTGCCAGCAGCTTTGACAGGTCGAGCTCCTACGAGCAGTACTTC.

This clone came up once. The chain has TRBV9 and TRBJ2-7, with 9 bases lining up with TRBD1. CDR1 is SGDLS, CDR2 YYNGEE, per germline. This CDR3 comprises 15 residues. V trimming: 0 bases; J trimming: 3 bases; junction bases outside the gene matches: 4. The CDR3 region is CASSVAGTGFYEQYF. CDR3 sequence (DNA): TGTGCCAGCAGCGTAGCAGGGACAGGGTTCTACGAGCAGTACTTC.

The J gene is TRBJ1-2, the V gene TRBV5-4, with D uncertain. Germline V gene data show CDR1 as SGHNT and CDR2 as YYREEE (reference sequence). The ends were cut back, 0 bases at V and 8 bases at J, with 5 bases in the middle. The CDR3 spans 11 residues. For the CDR3, the DNA is TGTGCCAGCAGCTTGGACGGGGGCTACACCTTC. It encodes CASSLDGGYTF.

This clone was observed a single time. V is TRBV6-6 and J is TRBJ1-1, with D maybe TRBD1 (5 bases). CDR3 length: 14 amino acids. Trimming stripped 7 bases from V and 1 base from J, with 13 bases between. Germline V gene lookup returns CDR1 MNHNY and CDR2 SVGAGI (reference sequence). The DNA for the CDR3 is TGTGCCAGCACCCCGGGGCCGGCGAACACTGAAGCTTTCTTT. This sequence encodes CASTPGPANTEAFF.